This is a list of T cell receptor beta chains from one sample in a study of tumor and adjacent non-tumor tissue in lung cancer. MiXCR, applied by TCRdb to the multiplex PCR reads, yields one record per CDR3 protein. The table includes 200,000 to 250,000 distinct CDR3 sequences, 60% to 75% detected once. The sequencing sample was made of lung tumor tissue. The receptors were gathered from a man in his sixties with non-small cell lung cancer. CDR3s include the opening cysteine and the closing phenylalanine or tryptophan. A D gene is named only where the DNA matches it firmly. For some rows the clone size is stated as once, few or many, or as a class when expanded; others skip it.

d_call j_call v_call clone_size cdr3_aa cdr3_nt
NA TRBJ2-1 TRBV11-2 NA CASSLGRLLGMTEQFF TGTGCCAGCAGCTTAGGTCGACTACTCGGGATGACTGAGCAGTTCTTC
TRBD1 TRBJ1-1 TRBV6-6 NA CAGSLGEGALSEAFF TGTGCCGGCAGTCTCGGGGAGGGGGCCCTAAGTGAAGCTTTCTTT
NA TRBJ1-2 TRBV6-1 NA CTSMMTGDYGYTF TGTACCAGCATGATGACAGGTGACTATGGCTACACCTTC
NA TRBJ1-2 TRBV2 NA CASSGSGSGYTF TGTGCCAGCAGTGGGTCCGGATCTGGCTACACCTTC
TRBD1 TRBJ1-2 TRBV6-5 NA CANNPRDSVYGYTF TGTGCCAACAATCCCCGGGACAGCGTGTATGGCTACACCTTC
NA TRBJ2-7 TRBV11-3 NA CVSNIRGSYEQYF TGTGTCAGCAACATCAGGGGCTCCTACGAGCAGTACTTC
NA TRBJ2-1 TRBV20-1 many CSASPFSEQFF TGCAGTGCTAGCCCTTTTAGTGAGCAGTTCTTC
NA TRBJ1-2 TRBV12-3/TRBV12-4 NA CASTRGALLPGGYTF TGTGCCAGTACGCGCGGGGCCCTCCTCCCGGGCGGCTACACCTTC
TRBD2 TRBJ2-1 TRBV4-1 NA CANSQVLAPYNEQFF TGCGCCAATAGCCAAGTACTAGCGCCCTACAATGAGCAGTTCTTC
NA TRBJ2-7 TRBV20-1 NA CSARDLTIECF TGCAGTGCTAGAGATCTGACTATTGAGTGCTTC
NA TRBJ2-5 TRBV20-1 few CNARVGLQETQYF TGCAATGCTAGAGTAGGGCTCCAAGAGACTCAGTACTTC
NA TRBJ1-5 TRBV6-5 NA CANSYVQGRNQPQHF TGTGCCAACAGTTACGTACAGGGAAGAAATCAGCCCCAGCATTTT
NA TRBJ1-6 TRBV4-3 many CASSQEGQGPLHF TGCGCCAGCAGCCAAGAGGGGCAGGGACCCCTCCACTTT
NA TRBJ2-7 TRBV11-2 many CASSLEILYEQYF TGTGCCAGCAGCTTAGAGATCCTCTACGAGCAGTACTTC
NA TRBJ1-2 TRBV6-5 NA CASSYSERDGYSF TGTGCCAGCAGTTACTCTGAGCGGGATGGCTACTCCTTC
NA TRBJ2-7 TRBV6-5 once CTSSYLDPGRSEQHF TGTACCAGCAGTTATTTGGATCCGGGGAGGTCCGAGCAGCACTTC
TRBD2 TRBJ2-2 TRBV11-3 NA CASSFPLGLTRTGELFF TGTGCCAGCAGCTTTCCCCTGGGACTAACACGCACCGGGGAGCTGTTTTTT
NA TRBJ1-4 TRBV11-2 NA CSSSLGAWREKLFF TGTTCCAGCAGCTTAGGGGCATGGCGAGAAAAACTGTTTTTT
NA TRBJ1-5 TRBV4-1 NA CASSQDPCAVPFQPQHF TGCGCCAGCAGCCAAGACCCCTGCGCGGTACCGTTCCAGCCCCAGCATTTT
NA TRBJ2-3 TRBV29-1 once CIIWEADTQYF TGCATCATTTGGGAGGCAGATACGCAGTATTTT
NA TRBJ1-2 TRBV6-5 NA CASRQREYGYTF TGTGCCAGCAGACAGAGGGAGTATGGCTACACCTTT
NA TRBJ1-4 TRBV4-1 few CASSHIPGEGGEKLFF TGCGCCAGCAGCCATATTCCAGGGGAAGGGGGTGAAAAACTGTTTTTT
NA TRBJ2-5 TRBV19 NA CASSIDKTAETQYF TGTGCCAGTAGTATCGACAAAACGGCGGAGACCCAGTACTTC
NA TRBJ2-6 TRBV6-6 NA CASILTGGPSSGANVLTF TGTGCCAGCATTCTCACGGGGGGCCCGAGCTCTGGGGCCAACGTCCTGACTTTC
NA TRBJ1-2 TRBV20-1 NA CSAPIGGQKGGYTF TGCAGTGCTCCCATCGGGGGGCAGAAAGGAGGCTACACCTTC
TRBD2 TRBJ2-2 TRBV11-2 many CASSLSSGGAMSGELFF TGTGCCAGCAGCTTGTCCAGCGGGGGGGCGATGTCCGGGGAGCTGTTTTTT
NA TRBJ2-7 TRBV11-1 once CASNRISGTADEQYF TGTGCCAGTAACAGGATTAGCGGAACAGCAGACGAGCAGTACTTC
TRBD1 TRBJ1-6 TRBV12-3/TRBV12-4 NA CASSQQGMASPLHF TGTGCCAGCAGTCAACAGGGGATGGCGTCACCCCTCCACTTT
NA TRBJ1-2 TRBV6-5 many CASSYGQIYGYTF TGTGCCAGCAGTTACGGCCAGATCTATGGCTACACCTTC
TRBD2 TRBJ2-7 TRBV11-2 many CASSLDWAAFTGGPYEQYF TGTGCCAGCAGCCTCGATTGGGCAGCTTTTACGGGGGGACCCTACGAGCAGTACTTC
NA TRBJ1-1 TRBV11-2 few CTSGLNVFGEAFF TGTACCAGCGGCTTAAACGTGTTCGGTGAAGCTTTCTTT
NA TRBJ2-3 TRBV20-1 NA CIARGAVRVSDTQYF TGCATTGCTAGAGGTGCAGTTAGGGTATCAGATACGCAGTATTTT
NA TRBJ2-7 TRBV29-1 NA CSVGVGPNEQYF TGCAGCGTTGGCGTAGGCCCCAACGAGCAGTACTTC
TRBD1 TRBJ2-2 TRBV29-1 NA CSVGEDRTTGELFF TGCAGCGTCGGTGAGGACAGGACCACCGGGGAGCTGTTTTTT
TRBD1 TRBJ2-4 TRBV4-3 few CASSQDRDRGNIQYF TGCGCCAGCAGCCAAGATCGGGACAGGGGAAACATTCAGTACTTC
TRBD2 TRBJ2-5 TRBV20-1 few CSAEGLAGETQYF TGCAGTGCTGAGGGACTAGCGGGAGAGACCCAGTACTTC
NA TRBJ2-2 TRBV10-1 NA CASSRRASGELFF TGCGCCAGCAGTCGAAGGGCGTCTGGGGAGCTGTTTTTT
TRBD1 TRBJ1-6 TRBV11-2 NA CASSQQGAGSPLYF TGTGCCAGCAGCCAGCAGGGGGCAGGTTCACCCCTATACTTT
TRBD1 TRBJ2-5 TRBV11-3 NA CASGPRGGVKTQYF TGTGCCAGCGGCCCCCGAGGGGGCGTGAAGACCCAGTACTTC
TRBD1 TRBJ2-2 TRBV29-1 NA CSVVDRGRNIGELFF TGCAGCGTTGTAGACAGGGGGAGGAACATCGGGGAGCTGTTTTTT
NA TRBJ1-5 TRBV6-5 NA CASSEPGTQPQHF TGTGCCAGCAGTGAACCGGGTACCCAGCCCCAGCATTTT
NA TRBJ2-7 TRBV6-1 NA CASSRGSGYRQYF TGTGCCAGCAGCCGTGGGTCGGGTTACCGGCAGTACTTC
NA TRBJ2-1 TRBV11-2 once CASSLVDNDQFF TGTGCCAGCAGCTTAGTGGACAATGATCAGTTTTTC
NA TRBJ1-2 TRBV12-3/TRBV12-4 NA CVSSLRQNYGYIF TGTGTCAGCAGTTTACGACAGAACTATGGCTACATCTTC
NA TRBJ1-1 TRBV12-3/TRBV12-4 NA CASSLEGEAFF TGTGCCAGCAGTTTAGAGGGTGAAGCTTTCTTT
TRBD1 TRBJ2-2 TRBV20-1 NA CSARDPRTGSTGELFF TGCAGTGCTAGAGACCCTAGGACAGGGAGTACCGGGGAGCTGTTTTTT
NA TRBJ2-7 TRBV20-1 NA CSVRGPHMNYEQYF TGCAGTGTTAGAGGTCCTCACATGAACTACGAGCAGTACTTC
TRBD2 TRBJ2-3 TRBV11-3 NA CASSLLAGCLTDTQFF TGTGCCAGCAGCCTTTTAGCGGGGTGCTTGACAGATACGCAGTTTTTT
NA TRBJ1-2 TRBV20-1 NA CSALIQEYYDYTF TGCAGTGCTCTCATCCAGGAATATTATGACTACACCTTC
NA TRBJ1-1 TRBV11-2 NA CASSLDGERNTEAFF TGTGCCAGCAGCTTGGATGGGGAGAGGAACACTGAAGCTTTCTTT
TRBD1 TRBJ1-6 TRBV7-9 NA CASSLALRHGQGVYSPLHF TGTGCCAGCAGTTTAGCCCTTCGCCATGGACAGGGGGTGTATTCACCCCTCCACTTT
TRBD1 TRBJ2-1 TRBV14 NA CASSSGQGYYNEQFF TGTGCCAGCAGCTCTGGACAGGGATATTACAATGAGCAGTTCTTC
TRBD1 TRBJ2-7 TRBV6-6 few CASSRQGARNEQYF TGTGCCAGCAGCCGACAGGGGGCGCGGAACGAGCAGTACTTC